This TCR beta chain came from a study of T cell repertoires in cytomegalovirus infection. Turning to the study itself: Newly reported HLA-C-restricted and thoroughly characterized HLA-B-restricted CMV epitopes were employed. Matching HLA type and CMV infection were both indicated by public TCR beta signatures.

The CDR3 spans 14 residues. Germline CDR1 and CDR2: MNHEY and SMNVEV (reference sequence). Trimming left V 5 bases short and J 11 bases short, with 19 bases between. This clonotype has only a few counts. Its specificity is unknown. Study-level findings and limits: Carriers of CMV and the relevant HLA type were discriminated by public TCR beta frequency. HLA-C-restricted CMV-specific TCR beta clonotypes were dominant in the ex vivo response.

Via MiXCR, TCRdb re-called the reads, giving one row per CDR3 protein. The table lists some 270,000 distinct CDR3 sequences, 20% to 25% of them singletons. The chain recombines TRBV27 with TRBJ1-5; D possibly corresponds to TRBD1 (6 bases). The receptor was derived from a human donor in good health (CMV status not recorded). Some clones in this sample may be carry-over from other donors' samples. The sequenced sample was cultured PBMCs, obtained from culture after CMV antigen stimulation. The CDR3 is CASSLNRVNGAQHF. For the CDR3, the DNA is TGTGCCAGCAGTCTAAACAGGGTCAATGGAGCCCAGCATTTT.